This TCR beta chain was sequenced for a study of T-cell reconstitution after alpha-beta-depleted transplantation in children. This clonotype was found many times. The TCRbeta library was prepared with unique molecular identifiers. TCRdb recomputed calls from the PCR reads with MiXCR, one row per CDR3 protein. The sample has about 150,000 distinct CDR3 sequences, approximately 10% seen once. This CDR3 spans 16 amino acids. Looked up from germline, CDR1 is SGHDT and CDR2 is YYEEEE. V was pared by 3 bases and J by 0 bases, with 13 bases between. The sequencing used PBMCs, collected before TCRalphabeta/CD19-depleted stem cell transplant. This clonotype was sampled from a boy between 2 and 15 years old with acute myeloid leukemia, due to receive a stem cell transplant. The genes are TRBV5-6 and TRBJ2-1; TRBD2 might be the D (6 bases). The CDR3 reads CASSSRRVISYNEQFF. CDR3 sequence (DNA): TGTGCCAGCAGCTCCCGGAGGGTGATCTCCTACAATGAGCAGTTCTTC. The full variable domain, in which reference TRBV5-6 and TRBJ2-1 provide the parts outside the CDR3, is DAGVTQSPTHLIKTRGQQVTLRCSPKSGHDTVSWYQQALGQGPQFIFQYYEEEERQRGNFPDRFSGHQFPNYSSELNVNALLLGDSALYLCASSSRRVISYNEQFFGPGTRLTVL.